This entry is about one T cell receptor beta chain. Assay: immunoSEQ multiplex PCR; the TCRdb copy retains only in-frame clones and omits some. The table shows 52,000 or so clones, with roughly 80% occurring only once. Baseline was the first blood sampling point, followed by cycle 4 day 1 and cycle 7 day 1. This specimen belongs to a study of OX40 agonist ivuxolimab in advanced cancers. Across the whole study: Dose-escalation patients suffered from hepatocellular carcinoma, melanoma, renal cell or head and neck cancer. Among those enrolled, mean age was about 60 years (range 23 to 79) and 82.7% were male. Partial responses were achieved by three patients, of whom one had hepatocellular carcinoma and two had cutaneous melanoma.

CDR3 size: 14 residues. Germline V gene sequence: CDR1 SQVTM, CDR2 ANQGSEA. V was clipped by 4 bases and J by 2 bases; unmatched bases: 6. Sequencing was performed on CD4+ or CD8+ T cells sorted from blood, taken in a trial of the OX40 agonist ivuxolimab. The genes are TRBV29-1 and TRBJ1-1, with 8 bases aligning to TRBD1. The TCR originated in an adult with an advanced solid tumor such as melanoma, head and neck, liver or kidney cancer. The CDR3 DNA sequence: TGCAGCGTTGCGAACAGGGGGATAAACACTGAAGCTTTCTTT. Translated: CSVANRGINTEAFF.